One and the same sample provided the 14 T cell receptor beta chains below, sequenced in a study of blood T cell repertoires in COVID-19. The table came from immunoSEQ multiplex PCR; TCRdb's copy has only in-frame clones and leaves some out. The sample shows 100,000 to 150,000 clones, over 75% of them seen only once. Input material: peripheral blood. All receptors come from an elderly man with active or convalescent COVID-19.

The V gene is TRBV6-5, the J gene TRBJ2-7, with 7 bases that match TRBD2. Losses at the gene ends were 6 bases for V and 5 bases for J; bases not matched to a gene: 7. This CDR3 is 13 amino acids long. Germline values: CDR1 MNHEY, CDR2 SVGAGI. As DNA, the CDR3 is TGTGCCAGCAGCAGGACTAGTACCCACGAGCAGTACTTC. This sequence encodes CASSRTSTHEQYF.

This chain uses TRBV3-1 (or the pseudogene TRBV3-2) with TRBJ1-2; 7 nucleotides agree with TRBD1. There are 16 residues in the CDR3. Germline V lookup: CDR1 LGHDT, CDR2 YNNKEL (reference sequence). V lost 3 bases, J lost 4 bases, and 11 bases stayed unmatched. The CDR3: CASSQNRGLDGYGYTF. The CDR3 nucleotides are TGTGCCAGCAGCCAGAACAGGGGACTCGACGGCTATGGCTACACCTTC.

V and J are TRBV4-2 and TRBJ2-3; a possible D gene is TRBD2 (6 bases). V was shortened by 0 bases and J by 1 base, with 11 bases between the two germline ends. CDR3 length: 16 residues. Germline lookup yields CDR1 LGHNA and CDR2 YNFKEQ. The CDR3 coding sequence is TGTGCCAGCAGCCAAGATCGGCCTAGCGGCACAGATACGCAGTATTTT. Protein sequence: CASSQDRPSGTDTQYF.

This clone showed up just a few times. The V gene is TRBV29-1, the J gene TRBJ1-1; D ambiguous. CDR1 is SQVTM, CDR2 ANQGSEA, per germline. The CDR3 runs 13 residues. V lost 4 bases to trimming and J lost 0 bases, with 9 bases between them. CDR3 bases: TGCAGCGTTGTCGTCCAGATGAACACTGAAGCTTTCTTT. Protein sequence: CSVVVQMNTEAFF.

The rearrangement joins TRBV28 to TRBJ1-1; maybe TRBD1 (5 bases). The germline gives CDR1 MDHEN, CDR2 SYDVKM. V lost 3 bases, J lost 7 bases, and 15 bases lay in between. The length of the CDR3 is 14 residues. The CDR3 reads CASSFFTGHSEAFF. In nucleotides, the CDR3 is TGTGCCAGCAGTTTTTTCACAGGACATAGTGAAGCTTTCTTT.

The rearrangement uses TRBV19 and TRBJ2-3, with D perhaps TRBD2 (7 bases). CDR1 and CDR2 from the germline V gene are LNHDA and SQIVND (reference sequence). V gave up 7 bases and J gave up 2 bases, with 13 bases separating them. CDR3 length: 14 amino acids. The CDR3 sequence is CASTSGGLTDTQYF. The CDR3 nucleotides read TGTGCCAGTACATCGGGGGGCCTCACAGATACGCAGTATTTT.

This clone was recorded only once. J is TRBJ2-7 and V is TRBV11-3; D possibly corresponds to TRBD1 (7 bases). The CDR3 runs to 15 residues. V dropped 3 bases and J dropped 0 bases, with 12 bases sitting between them. Germline loops: CDR1 SGHNT, CDR2 YENEEA. CDR3 nucleotides: TGTGCCAGCAGCTTGGGGGGACAGTTCTCCTACGAGCAGTACTTC. Protein sequence: CASSLGGQFSYEQYF.

V usage is TRBV6-5 and J usage is TRBJ1-2, with D possibly matching TRBD1 (6 bases). The CDR3 has 12 residues. Germline assignment: CDR1 MNHEY and CDR2 SVGAGI. Between the trimmed V and J ends, which lost 5 bases and 8 bases, there was a span of 12 bases. The CDR3 loop is CASSNRVYGYTF. The CDR3 bases are TGTGCCAGCAGTAACAGGGTCTACGGCTACACCTTC.

The chain employs TRBV5-1 and TRBJ2-7, with 8 bases lining up with TRBD2. The CDR3 runs 14 residues. The germline CDR1 and CDR2 sequences are SGHRS and YFSETQ. V was clipped by 2 bases and J by 7 bases; unmatched bases: 8. The CDR3 DNA reads as TGCGCCAGCAGCTTAAACGGGGGGGCTGGAGAGCAGTACTTC. Its translation is CASSLNGGAGEQYF.

The chain uses TRBV4-3 and TRBJ2-5; 12 bases match TRBD2. The V segment lost 0 bases and the J segment 5 bases; nucleotides outside the gene matches: 4. This CDR3 has 16 residues. In germline, CDR1 is LGHNA, CDR2 YSLEER. The CDR3: CASSQDRLAGGETQYF. In DNA form, the CDR3 reads TGCGCCAGCAGCCAAGATCGGCTAGCGGGAGGGGAGACCCAGTACTTC.

The chain is built from TRBV6-4 and TRBJ1-5, with a tentative D call TRBD1 (5 bases). CDR1 is MRHNA, CDR2 SNTAGT, per germline. The CDR3 has 16 amino acids. Trimming removed 8 bases from V and 1 base from J, with 18 bases in between. Written as DNA, the CDR3 is TGTGCCAGCGGGGCTTCGTCGAAGCGAAGCAATCAGCCCCAGCATTTT. It encodes CASGASSKRSNQPQHF.

This chain joins TRBV24-1 and TRBJ2-3; D not certain. The CDR3 is 15 amino acids. CDR1 KGHDR and CDR2 SFDVKD come from the germline V gene. V dropped 0 bases and J dropped 1 base, with 7 bases sitting between them. The DNA for the CDR3 is TGTGCCACCAGTGATTTGTTGGCAGGCACAGATACGCAGTATTTT. Translated, it gives CATSDLLAGTDTQYF.

V and J are TRBV7-2 and TRBJ2-7; 10 positions match TRBD1. V lost 5 bases and J lost 4; bases outside the gene matches: 8. This CDR3 is 15 amino acids long. CDR1 and CDR2 from the germline V gene are SGHTA and FQGNSA. The CDR3 loop reads CASSDRDRGLYEQYF. The CDR3 nucleotides are TGTGCCAGCAGCGACCGGGACAGGGGCTTGTACGAGCAGTACTTC.

The CDR3 sequence: CAWRSGGANEKLFF. CDR3 DNA: TGTGCCTGGAGAAGCGGGGGGGCAAATGAAAAACTGTTTTTT. J is TRBJ1-4 and V is TRBV30; D is possibly TRBD1 (6 bases). Germline V gives CDR1 GTSNPN, CDR2 SVGIG (reference sequence). The CDR3 consists of 14 residues. Between the trimmed V and J ends, which lost 3 bases and 5 bases, there was a span of 13 bases.